These 7 T cell receptor beta chains originate from one sample sequenced in a study of cytomegalovirus exposure and HLA in healthy donors. The PCR was carried out with 60 Vbeta primers and 13 Jbeta primers. Profiled with immunoSEQ multiplex PCR; TCRdb holds only in-frame clones, not every one. The sample records 120,000 or so clones, 65% to 90% being singletons. Sequenced material: PBMCs. Receptor source: a man between 25 and 39 years old in good health and CMV-seronegative.

V and J are TRBV2 and TRBJ2-6; possible D gene TRBD1, 5 bases. Germline CDR1 SNHLY, CDR2 FYNNEI. The length of the CDR3 is 14 residues. Trimming stripped 3 bases from V and 4 bases from J, with 7 bases between. CDR3 loop: CASSDRVGANVLTF. The CDR3 coding sequence is TGTGCCAGCAGTGACAGGGTCGGGGCCAACGTCCTGACTTTC.

The V and J genes are TRBV12-5 and TRBJ2-2; possible D gene TRBD1, 5 bases. V lost 7 bases and J 1 base, leaving 16 bases between the germline ends. The CDR3 totals 16 residues. Per the germline V gene, CDR1 is LGHNT and CDR2 is FRNRAP. The CDR3 loop reads CASAPRRTQNTGELFF. Here the CDR3 DNA reads TGTGCTAGTGCCCCGAGGCGGACACAGAACACCGGGGAGCTGTTTTTT.

The CDR3 sequence: CASRGGPRYGYTF. Here the CDR3 DNA reads TGTGCCAGCCGCGGAGGCCCTCGCTATGGCTACACCTTC. The chain joins TRBV28 to TRBJ1-2; D uncertain. The CDR3 contains 13 residues. Between the trimmed V and J ends, which lost 8 bases and 4 bases, there was a span of 14 bases. Germline V gene data show CDR1 as MDHEN and CDR2 as SYDVKM.

With respect to this clone: Germline and junction disagree at one end, which may indicate a read error. The chain has TRBV9 and TRBJ1-6; maybe TRBD1 (5 bases). Germline loops: CDR1 SGDLS, CDR2 YYNGEE. This CDR3 spans 15 amino acids. This CDR3 reads CASSRGSTYNLPLHF. As DNA, the CDR3 is TGTGCCAGCAGCAGGGGTTCGACCTATAATTTACCCCTCCACTTT.

The V and J genes are TRBV14 and TRBJ2-3, with D possibly being TRBD2 (7 bases). V was trimmed by 0 bases and J by 1 base, leaving 14 bases between them. This CDR3 has 17 amino acids. The V gene's germline CDR1 is SGHDN and CDR2 FVKESK. The CDR3 DNA reads TGTGCCAGCAGCCAAGACCTCGCGGGGGCGCGCACAGATACGCAGTATTTT. It encodes CASSQDLAGARTDTQYF.

The chain carries TRBV19 and TRBJ2-7, with TRBD1 identical over 8 bases. Germline V gene data show CDR1 as LNHDA and CDR2 as SQIVND (reference sequence). The length of the CDR3 is 14 residues. Germline trimming cut 4 bases from V and 4 bases from J; bases unmatched to any gene: 6. Written as DNA, the CDR3 is TGTGCCAGTAGTAGACAGGGGTTCGAGTACGAGCAGTACTTC. It codes for CASSRQGFEYEQYF. Combining the CDR3 with reference TRBV19 and TRBJ2-7 gives the whole variable domain DGGITQSPKYLFRKEGQNVTLSCEQNLNHDAMYWYRQDPGQGLRLIYYSQIVNDFQKGDIAEGYSVSREKKESFPLTVTSAQKNPTAFYLCASSRQGFEYEQYFGPGTRLTVT.

The chain recombines TRBV18 with TRBJ1-3; no firm D call. Trimming removed 3 bases from V and 0 bases from J, with 9 bases in between. The CDR3 spans 15 residues. Looked up from germline, CDR1 is KGHSH and CDR2 is LQKENI. The DNA of the CDR3 is TGTGCCAGCTCACCGATACAGAGCTCTGGAAACACCATATATTTT. Protein sequence: CASSPIQSSGNTIYF.